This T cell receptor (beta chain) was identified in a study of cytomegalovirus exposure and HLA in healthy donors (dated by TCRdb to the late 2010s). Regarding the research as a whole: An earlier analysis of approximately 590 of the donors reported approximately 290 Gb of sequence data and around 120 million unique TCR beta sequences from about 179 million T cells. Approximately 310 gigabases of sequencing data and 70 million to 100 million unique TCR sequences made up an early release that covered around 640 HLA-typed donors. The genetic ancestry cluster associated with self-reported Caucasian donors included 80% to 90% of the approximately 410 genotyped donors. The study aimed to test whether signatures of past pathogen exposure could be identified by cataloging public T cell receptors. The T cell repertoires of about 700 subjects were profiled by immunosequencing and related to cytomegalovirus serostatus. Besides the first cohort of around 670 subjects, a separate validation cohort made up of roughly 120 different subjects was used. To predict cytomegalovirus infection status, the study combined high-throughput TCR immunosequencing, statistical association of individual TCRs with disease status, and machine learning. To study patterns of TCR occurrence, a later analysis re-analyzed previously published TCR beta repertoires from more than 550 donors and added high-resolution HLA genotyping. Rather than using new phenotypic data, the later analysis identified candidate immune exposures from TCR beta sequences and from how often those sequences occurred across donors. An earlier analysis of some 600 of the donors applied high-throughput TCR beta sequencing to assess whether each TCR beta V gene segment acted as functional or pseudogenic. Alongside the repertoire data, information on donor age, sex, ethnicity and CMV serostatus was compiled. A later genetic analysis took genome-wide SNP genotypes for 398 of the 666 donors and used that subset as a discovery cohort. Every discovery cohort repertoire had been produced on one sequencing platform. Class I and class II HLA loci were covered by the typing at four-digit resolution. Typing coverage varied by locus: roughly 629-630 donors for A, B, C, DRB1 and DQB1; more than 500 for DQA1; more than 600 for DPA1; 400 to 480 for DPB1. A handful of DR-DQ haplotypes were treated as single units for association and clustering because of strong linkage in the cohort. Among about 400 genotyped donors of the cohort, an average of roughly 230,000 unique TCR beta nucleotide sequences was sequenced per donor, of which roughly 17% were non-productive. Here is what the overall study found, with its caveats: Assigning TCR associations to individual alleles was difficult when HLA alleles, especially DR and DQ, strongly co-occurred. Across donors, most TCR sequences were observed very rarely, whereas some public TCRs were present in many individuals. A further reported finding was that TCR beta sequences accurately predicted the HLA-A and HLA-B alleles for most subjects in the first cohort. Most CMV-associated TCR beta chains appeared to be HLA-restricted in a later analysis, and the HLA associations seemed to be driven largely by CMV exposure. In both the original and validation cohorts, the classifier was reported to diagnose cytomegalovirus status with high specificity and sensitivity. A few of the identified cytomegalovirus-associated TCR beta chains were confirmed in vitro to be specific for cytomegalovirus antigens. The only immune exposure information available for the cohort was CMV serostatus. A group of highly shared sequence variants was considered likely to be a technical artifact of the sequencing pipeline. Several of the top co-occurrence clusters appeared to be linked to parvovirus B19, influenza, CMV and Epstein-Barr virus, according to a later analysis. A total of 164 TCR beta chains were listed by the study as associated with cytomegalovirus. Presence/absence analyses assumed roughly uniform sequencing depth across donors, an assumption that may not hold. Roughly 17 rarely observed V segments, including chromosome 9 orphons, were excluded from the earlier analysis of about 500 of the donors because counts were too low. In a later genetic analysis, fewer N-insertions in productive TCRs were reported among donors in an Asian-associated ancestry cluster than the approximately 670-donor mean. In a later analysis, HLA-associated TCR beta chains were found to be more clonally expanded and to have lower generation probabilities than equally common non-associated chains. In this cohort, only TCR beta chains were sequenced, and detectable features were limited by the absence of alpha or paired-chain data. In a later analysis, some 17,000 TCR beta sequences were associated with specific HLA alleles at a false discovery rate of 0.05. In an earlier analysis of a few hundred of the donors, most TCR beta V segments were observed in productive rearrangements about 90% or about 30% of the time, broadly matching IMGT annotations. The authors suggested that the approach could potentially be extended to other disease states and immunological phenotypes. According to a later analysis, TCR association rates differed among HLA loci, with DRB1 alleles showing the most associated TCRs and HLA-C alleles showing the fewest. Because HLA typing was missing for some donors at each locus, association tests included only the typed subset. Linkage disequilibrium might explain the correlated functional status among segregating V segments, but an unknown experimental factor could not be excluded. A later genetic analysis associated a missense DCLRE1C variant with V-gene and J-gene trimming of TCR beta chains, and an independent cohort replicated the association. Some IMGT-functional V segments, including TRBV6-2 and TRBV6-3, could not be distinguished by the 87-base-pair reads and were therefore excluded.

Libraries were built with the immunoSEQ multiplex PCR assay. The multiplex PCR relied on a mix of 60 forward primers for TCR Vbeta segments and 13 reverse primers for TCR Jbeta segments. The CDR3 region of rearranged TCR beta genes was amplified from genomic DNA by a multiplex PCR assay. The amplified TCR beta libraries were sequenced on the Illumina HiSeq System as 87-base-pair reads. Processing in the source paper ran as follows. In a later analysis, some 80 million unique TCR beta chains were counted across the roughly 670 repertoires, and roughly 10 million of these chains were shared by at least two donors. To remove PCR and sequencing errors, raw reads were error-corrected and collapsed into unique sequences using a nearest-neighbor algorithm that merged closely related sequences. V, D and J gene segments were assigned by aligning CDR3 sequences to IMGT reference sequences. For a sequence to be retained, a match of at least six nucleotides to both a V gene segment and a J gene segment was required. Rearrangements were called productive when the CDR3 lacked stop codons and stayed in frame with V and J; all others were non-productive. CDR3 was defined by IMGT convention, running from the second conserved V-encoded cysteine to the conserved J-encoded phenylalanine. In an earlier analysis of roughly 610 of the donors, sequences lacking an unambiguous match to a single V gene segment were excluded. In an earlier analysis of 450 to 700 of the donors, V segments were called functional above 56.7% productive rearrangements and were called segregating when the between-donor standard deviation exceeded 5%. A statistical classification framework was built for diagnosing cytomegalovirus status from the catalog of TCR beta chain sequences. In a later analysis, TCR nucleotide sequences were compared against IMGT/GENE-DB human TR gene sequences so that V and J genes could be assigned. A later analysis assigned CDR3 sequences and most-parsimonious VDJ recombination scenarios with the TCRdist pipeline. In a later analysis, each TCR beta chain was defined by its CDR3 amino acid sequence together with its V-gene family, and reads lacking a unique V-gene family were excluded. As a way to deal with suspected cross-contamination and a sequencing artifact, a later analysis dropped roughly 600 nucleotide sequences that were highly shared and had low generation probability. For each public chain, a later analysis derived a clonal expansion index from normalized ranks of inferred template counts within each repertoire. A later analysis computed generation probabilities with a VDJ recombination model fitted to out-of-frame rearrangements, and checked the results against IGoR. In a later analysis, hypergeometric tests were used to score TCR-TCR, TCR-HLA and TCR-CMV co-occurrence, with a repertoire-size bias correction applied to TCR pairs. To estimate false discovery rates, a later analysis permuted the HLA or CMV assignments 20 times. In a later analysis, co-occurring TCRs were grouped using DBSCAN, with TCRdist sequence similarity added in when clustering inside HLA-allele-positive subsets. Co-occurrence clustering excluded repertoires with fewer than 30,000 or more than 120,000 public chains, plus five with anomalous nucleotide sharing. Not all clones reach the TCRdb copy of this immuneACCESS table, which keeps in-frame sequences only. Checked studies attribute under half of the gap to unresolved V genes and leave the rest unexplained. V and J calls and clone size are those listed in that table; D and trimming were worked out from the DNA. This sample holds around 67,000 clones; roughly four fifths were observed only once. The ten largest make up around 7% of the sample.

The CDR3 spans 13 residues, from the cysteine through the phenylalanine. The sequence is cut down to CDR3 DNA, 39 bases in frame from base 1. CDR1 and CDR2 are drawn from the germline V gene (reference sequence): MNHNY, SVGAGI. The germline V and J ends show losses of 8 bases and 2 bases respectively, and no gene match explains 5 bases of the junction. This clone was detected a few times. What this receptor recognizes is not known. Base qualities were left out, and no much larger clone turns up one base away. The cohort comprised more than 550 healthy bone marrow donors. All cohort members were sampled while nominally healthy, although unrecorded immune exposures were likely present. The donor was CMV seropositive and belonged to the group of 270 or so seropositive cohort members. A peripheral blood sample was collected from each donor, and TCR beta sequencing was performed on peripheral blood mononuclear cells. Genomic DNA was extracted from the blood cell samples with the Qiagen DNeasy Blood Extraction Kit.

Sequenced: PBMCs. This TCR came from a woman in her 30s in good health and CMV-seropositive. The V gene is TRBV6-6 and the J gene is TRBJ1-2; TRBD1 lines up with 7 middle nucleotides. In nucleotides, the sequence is TGTGCCAGCGGAGACAGGGACAACTATGGCTACACCTTC. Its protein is CASGDRDNYGYTF.